This TCR beta chain was sequenced for a study of T cell repertoires in cytomegalovirus infection. In the study overall: It can be stated that public TCR beta signatures indicated CMV infection as well as a matching HLA type. Study-level results: Cumulative public TCR beta family frequency identified carriers of CMV plus the relevant HLA. The ex vivo response was dominated by HLA-C-restricted CMV-specific TCR beta clonotypes.

This CDR3 has 14 amino acids. V lost 2 bases and J 3 bases, leaving 7 bases between the germline ends. CDR1 and CDR2 from the germline V gene are MNHEY and SVGAGI. One entry per CDR3 protein, called by TCRdb with MiXCR from the reads. The sample lists about 450,000 distinct CDR3 sequences; approximately 31% were seen once. The sample holds a few counts of this clonotype. Antigen unknown. Sequencing used PBMCs. V and J are TRBV6-5 and TRBJ2-2; D is unclear. The TCR originated in a human donor in good health (CMV status not recorded). Some clones in this sample may be carry-over from other donors' samples. CDR3 nucleotides: TGTGCCAGCAGTTACGTCGGGTACACCGGGGAGCTGTTTTTT. This sequence encodes CASSYVGYTGELFF.